This TCR beta chain was captured in a study of blood T cell repertoires in COVID-19. This CDR3 is built from 18 residues. After removal of 5 bases from V and 4 bases from J, the junction contained 11 bases not matched to a gene. CDR1 and CDR2 (germline): MGHDK, SYGVNS. Sequenced by immunoSEQ multiplex PCR; TCRdb stores in-frame clones only, minus some. The data show 250,000 or so clones, around nine tenths seen once. The receptor comes from a middle-aged woman who had recovered from COVID-19. The J gene is TRBJ2-2, the V gene TRBV25-1; 12 bases line up with TRBD1. The specimen sequenced was peripheral blood. This CDR3 is CASSPRDRGLRGTGELFF. The CDR3, as DNA: TGTGCCAGCAGTCCCCGGGACAGGGGGCTGAGGGGCACCGGGGAGCTGTTTTTT.